This T cell receptor (beta chain) was obtained from a study of early stage breast cancer tumors. General observations from the study: Commonly generated sequences made up most enriched TCRB sequences shared between patients.

Clones were sequenced by immunoSEQ multiplex PCR, and TCRdb holds only the in-frame ones, with some missing. Found here are tens of thousands of clones, around four fifths of them singletons; the top ten hold about 3.4%. Concerning this clone itself: Antigen specificity is unknown.

The V gene's germline CDR1 is SGHVS and CDR2 FNYEAQ. The CDR3 covers 15 residues. V gave up 6 bases and J gave up 2 bases, with 13 bases separating them. The sequenced sample was blood. The V call is TRBV7-6, the J call TRBJ2-2, with no clear D. The source of this sequence is a person aged 35-50 years with breast cancer. CDR3: CASRLSGLNTGELFF. The CDR3 region has the DNA TGTGCCAGCAGGCTTTCGGGTCTCAACACCGGGGAGCTGTTTTTT.